This T cell receptor beta chain derives from a study of early stage breast cancer tumors. CDR3 size: 15 residues. Deletions cut 3 bases from V and 2 bases from J, with 14 bases between. CDR1 MDHEN and CDR2 SYDVKM come from the germline V gene. Libraries were prepared by immunoSEQ multiplex PCR; TCRdb keeps only in-frame clonotypes and omits some of them. The data hold about 58,000 clones, with 65% to 80% observed a single time. The sample holds one count of this clone. The chain recombines TRBV28 with TRBJ2-7, with D possibly matching TRBD1 (6 bases). The sequence derives from a person aged 30-39 years with breast cancer. Sequencing used blood. The CDR3 here is CASSFHRDKTYEQYF. The CDR3 DNA is TGTGCCAGCAGTTTTCACCGGGACAAGACCTACGAGCAGTACTTC. Supplemented by reference TRBV28 and TRBJ2-7, the full variable domain reads DVKVTQSSRYLVKRTGEKVFLECVQDMDHENMFWYRQDPGLGLRLIYFSYDVKMKEKGDIPEGYSVSREKKERFSLILESASTNQTSMYLCASSFHRDKTYEQYFGPGTRLTVT.